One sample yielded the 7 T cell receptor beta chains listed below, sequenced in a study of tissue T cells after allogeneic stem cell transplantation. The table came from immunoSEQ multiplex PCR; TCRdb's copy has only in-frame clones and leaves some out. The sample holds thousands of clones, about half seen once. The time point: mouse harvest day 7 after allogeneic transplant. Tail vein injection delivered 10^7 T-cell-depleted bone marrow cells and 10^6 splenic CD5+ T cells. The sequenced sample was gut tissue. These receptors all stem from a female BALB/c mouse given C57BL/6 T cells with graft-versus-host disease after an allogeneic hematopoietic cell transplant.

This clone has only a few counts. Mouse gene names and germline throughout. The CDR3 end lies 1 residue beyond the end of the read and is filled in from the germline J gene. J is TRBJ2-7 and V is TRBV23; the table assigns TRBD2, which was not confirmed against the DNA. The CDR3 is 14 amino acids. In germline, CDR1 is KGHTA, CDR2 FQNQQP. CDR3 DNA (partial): TGCTCCAGCAGTCAATCAGAGGGGGGGTATGAACAGTAC. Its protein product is CSSSQSEGGYEQY. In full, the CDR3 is CSSSQSEGGYEQYF.

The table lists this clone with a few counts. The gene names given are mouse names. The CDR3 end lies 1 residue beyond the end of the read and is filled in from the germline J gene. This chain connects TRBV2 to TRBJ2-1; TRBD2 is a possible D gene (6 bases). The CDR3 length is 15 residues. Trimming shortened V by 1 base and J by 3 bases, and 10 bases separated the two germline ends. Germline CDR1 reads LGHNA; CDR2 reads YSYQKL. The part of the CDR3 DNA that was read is TGTGCCAGCAGCCAAGTGGCTGGGGTCTATGCTGAGCAGTTC. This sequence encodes CASSQVAGVYAEQF. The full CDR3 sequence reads CASSQVAGVYAEQFF.

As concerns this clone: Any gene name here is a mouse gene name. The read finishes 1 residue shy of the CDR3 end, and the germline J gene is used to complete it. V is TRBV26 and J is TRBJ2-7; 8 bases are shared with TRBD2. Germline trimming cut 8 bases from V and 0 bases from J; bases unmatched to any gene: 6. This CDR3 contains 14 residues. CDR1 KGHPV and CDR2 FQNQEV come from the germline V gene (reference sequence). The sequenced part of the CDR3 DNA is TGTGCCAGCGCCCAGTGGGGGGGCTCCTATGAACAGTAC. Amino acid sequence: CASAQWGGSYEQY. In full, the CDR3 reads CASAQWGGSYEQYF.

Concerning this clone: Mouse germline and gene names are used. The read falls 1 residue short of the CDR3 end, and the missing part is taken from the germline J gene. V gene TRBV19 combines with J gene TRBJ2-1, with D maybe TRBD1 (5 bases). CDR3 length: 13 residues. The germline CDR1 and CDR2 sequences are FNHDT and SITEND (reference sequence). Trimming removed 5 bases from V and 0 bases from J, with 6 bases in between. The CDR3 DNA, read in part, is TGTGCCAGCAGGACAGATAACTATGCTGAGCAGTTC. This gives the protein CASRTDNYAEQF. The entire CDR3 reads CASRTDNYAEQFF.

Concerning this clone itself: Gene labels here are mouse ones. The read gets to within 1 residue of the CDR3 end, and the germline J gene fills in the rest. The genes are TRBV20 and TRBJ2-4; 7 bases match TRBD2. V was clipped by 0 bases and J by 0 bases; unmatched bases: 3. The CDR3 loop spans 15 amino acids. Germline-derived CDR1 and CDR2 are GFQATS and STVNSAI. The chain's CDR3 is CGARDWGSSQNTLYF. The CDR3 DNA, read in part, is TGTGGTGCTAGGGACTGGGGGTCTAGTCAAAACACCTTGTAC.

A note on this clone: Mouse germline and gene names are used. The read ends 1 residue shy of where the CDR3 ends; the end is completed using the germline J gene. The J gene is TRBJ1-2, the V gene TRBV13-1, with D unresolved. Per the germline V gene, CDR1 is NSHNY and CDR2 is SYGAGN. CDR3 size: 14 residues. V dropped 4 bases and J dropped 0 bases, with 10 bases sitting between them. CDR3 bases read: TGTGCCAGCAGTCCACAGAATGCAAACTCCGACTACACC. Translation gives CASSPQNANSDYT. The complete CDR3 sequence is CASSPQNANSDYTF.

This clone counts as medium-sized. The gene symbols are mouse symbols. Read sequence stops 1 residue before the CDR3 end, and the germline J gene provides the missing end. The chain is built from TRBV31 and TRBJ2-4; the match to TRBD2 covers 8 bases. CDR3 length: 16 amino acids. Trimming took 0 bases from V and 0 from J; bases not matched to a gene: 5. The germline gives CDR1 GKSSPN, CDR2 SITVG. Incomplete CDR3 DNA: TGTGCCTGGAGTCTGAGACTGGGGACTAGTCAAAACACCTTGTAC. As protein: CAWSLRLGTSQNTLY. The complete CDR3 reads CAWSLRLGTSQNTLYF.